These 25 T cell receptor beta chains originate from one sample sequenced in a study of T-cell memory formation after mild COVID-19. Using its own MiXCR run on the 5' RACE reads, TCRdb lists one record per CDR3 protein. In the table there are under 300,000 distinct CDR3 sequences, roughly 8.2% of which are singletons. Sequencing was performed on PBMCs or a T cell subset sorted from them (not recorded which). Receptor source: a young man who had mild COVID-19 (a few samples of this study predate the infection). Cell type and time point are not known.

The chain joins TRBV4-1 to TRBJ2-2; 9 bases map to TRBD2. CDR1 and CDR2 (germline): MGHRA, YSYEKL. There are 15 residues in the CDR3. J lost 7 bases, V lost 1 base, and 4 bases had no gene match. The CDR3 coding sequence is TGCGCCAGCAGCCAAGGGCTAGCGGGGATCGGGGAGCTGTTTTTT. Encoded protein: CASSQGLAGIGELFF.

V gene TRBV4-2 combines with J gene TRBJ2-7; D is uncertain. CDR3 length: 14 amino acids. Germline CDR1 LGHNA, CDR2 YNFKEQ. V lost 3 bases and J lost 4, with 13 bases in between. The chain's CDR3 is CASSQGFEEYEQYV. The CDR3 region has the DNA TGTGCCAGCAGCCAGGGGTTCGAGGAGTACGAGCAGTACGTC.

This clonotype has more than one count but fewer than ten. The V call is TRBV29-1, the J call TRBJ2-1, with D unresolved. CDR1 is SQVTM and CDR2 is ANQGSEA in the germline V gene. The CDR3 sequence is 15 residues long. Between the trimmed V and J ends, which lost 5 bases and 0 bases, there was a span of 14 bases. In DNA form, the CDR3 reads TGCAGCGTTCCCCACTTGTCGAGCTCCTACAATGAGCAGTTCTTC. Amino acid sequence: CSVPHLSSSYNEQFF.

The chain combines TRBV7-9 with TRBJ2-7; D gene ambiguous. The length of the CDR3 is 14 residues. Germline values: CDR1 SEHNR, CDR2 FQNEAQ (reference sequence). V lost 6 bases to trimming and J lost 4 bases, with 16 bases between them. Written as DNA, the CDR3 is TGTGCCAGCAGTTCCCCCCCCGGGTCATACGAGCAGTACTTC. Its translation: CASSSPPGSYEQYF.

The chain employs TRBV10-3 and TRBJ2-7; 8 bases are a match to TRBD1. The CDR3 has 18 residues. CDR1 is ENHRY and CDR2 is SYGVKD in the germline V gene. V lost 6 bases, J lost 5 bases, and 21 bases stayed unmatched. The chain's CDR3 is CAIRSPNSAEQGDDEQYF. The CDR3 DNA sequence: TGTGCCATCAGGTCGCCCAATTCAGCAGAACAGGGGGACGACGAGCAGTACTTC.

The chain couples TRBV7-9 to TRBJ1-4; D is unclear. The CDR3 loop spans 14 amino acids. The V end lost 5 bases, the J end lost 0 bases, and 7 bases lay between the germline ends. Germline-derived CDR1 and CDR2 are SEHNR and FQNEAQ (reference sequence). In DNA form, the CDR3 reads TGTGCCAGCAGCCCCGATTCAACTAATGAAAAACTGTTTTTT. Translating gives CASSPDSTNEKLFF.

This clonotype has more than one count but fewer than ten. The gene calls are TRBV7-2 and TRBJ1-3, with D possibly being TRBD1 (6 bases). V was trimmed by 5 bases and J by 2 bases, leaving 10 bases between them. This CDR3 has 14 amino acids. CDR1 is SGHTA, CDR2 FQGNSA, per germline. The CDR3 spells CASSPRQAGNTIYF. The CDR3, as DNA: TGTGCCAGCAGCCCGCGACAGGCTGGAAACACCATATATTTT.

This clonotype was counted a few times. The gene calls are TRBV2 and TRBJ1-2; tentative D call: TRBD1 (5 bases). CDR3 length: 14 amino acids. The V and J ends lost 6 bases and 0 bases respectively, with 11 bases between them. The V gene's germline CDR1 is SNHLY and CDR2 FYNNEI. As DNA, the CDR3 is TGTGCCAGCAGGCGGGACGGACCTAACTATGGCTACACCTTC. This translates into CASRRDGPNYGYTF.

This clonotype was counted only a few times. The CDR3 DNA sequence: TGTGCCAGCAGCATATACAGGGGCCCCCGAGGCTACACCTTC. Residues: CASSIYRGPRGYTF. This chain links TRBV3-1 with TRBJ1-2; 7 positions match TRBD1. The V and J ends lost 5 bases and 8 bases, in that order; junction bases with no gene match: 11. The V gene's germline CDR1 is LGHDT and CDR2 YNNKEL (reference sequence). CDR3 length: 14 amino acids.

In this sample, this clonotype turned up many times. V gene TRBV5-1 combines with J gene TRBJ2-7; 10 bases are a match to TRBD2. This CDR3 has 15 amino acids. The junction had 6 bases not matched to a gene; V was cut back by 4 bases and J by 2 bases. CDR1 and CDR2 from the germline V gene are SGHRS and YFSETQ. The CDR3 protein is CASSPSGGRPYEQYF. CDR3 nucleotide sequence: TGCGCCAGCAGCCCTAGCGGGGGCCGACCCTACGAGCAGTACTTC.

This clonotype was detected only a few times. This sequence joins TRBV7-9 and TRBJ2-1; D is unresolved. The CDR3 extends over 13 amino acids. Germline loops: CDR1 SEHNR, CDR2 FQNEAQ (reference sequence). Between the trimmed V and J ends, which lost 1 base and 10 bases, there was a span of 11 bases. DNA of the CDR3: TGTGCCAGCAGCTTAGACGTTGGGGTCGAGCAGTTCTTC. It is translated as CASSLDVGVEQFF.

J is TRBJ1-1 and V is TRBV5-1, with D possibly TRBD1 on 6 matching bases. V shed 2 bases and J shed 5 bases, with 16 bases lying between them. Germline-derived CDR1 and CDR2 are SGHRS and YFSETQ. The CDR3 length is 15 residues. The CDR3 sequence: CASSLSGVTETEAFF. The CDR3 DNA reads as TGCGCCAGCAGCTTATCAGGGGTAACTGAGACTGAAGCTTTCTTT.

This clonotype was counted a few times. V usage is TRBV12-3 or TRBV12-4 and J usage is TRBJ1-5; 9 bases agree with TRBD1. Trimming cost V 6 bases and J 16 bases; bases outside gene matches: 10. CDR3 size: 12 residues. This CDR3 is CASSSSDRGSHF. The CDR3 nucleotides read TGTGCCAGCAGCTCATCGGACAGGGGATCACATTTT.

The chain's CDR3 is CASSSSWAKQFF. In DNA form, the CDR3 reads TGTGCCAGCAGTTCGAGTTGGGCGAAGCAGTTCTTC. The V and J genes are TRBV6-5 and TRBJ2-1, with D unresolved. This CDR3 has 12 residues. V was trimmed by 4 bases and J by 11 bases, leaving 12 bases between them. Germline V gene sequence: CDR1 MNHEY, CDR2 SVGAGI.

The V gene is TRBV7-2, the J gene TRBJ2-4; tentative D call: TRBD1 (6 bases). Germline lookup yields CDR1 SGHTA and CDR2 FQGNSA. The ends were cut back, 1 base at V and 8 bases at J, with 15 bases in the middle. This CDR3 contains 15 residues. The CDR3 reads CASSLVPRGQDIQYF. The DNA for the CDR3 is TGTGCCAGCAGCTTAGTCCCCAGGGGTCAGGACATTCAGTACTTC.

This clonotype was counted at least ten times. The V gene is TRBV29-1, the J gene TRBJ2-3; D call uncertain. V gave up 4 bases and J gave up 2 bases, with 16 bases separating them. This CDR3 has 15 residues. Looked up from germline, CDR1 is SQVTM and CDR2 is ANQGSEA. Written as DNA, the CDR3 is TGCAGCGTTGCCTCGGTGGCGTCGTACACAGATACGCAGTATTTT. Translating it yields CSVASVASYTDTQYF.

Only a few counts were recorded for this clonotype. This sequence joins TRBV20-1 and TRBJ2-3, with a possible D match to TRBD2 (5 bases). Germline V gene data show CDR1 as DFQATT and CDR2 as SNEGSKA (reference sequence). Trimming stripped 7 bases from V and 1 base from J, with 9 bases between. The CDR3 length is 12 residues. DNA for the CDR3: TGCAGTGTAAATAGCGGCACAGATACGCAGTATTTT. This sequence encodes CSVNSGTDTQYF.

At least ten counts were recorded for this clonotype. The genes are TRBV4-1 and TRBJ2-1; D is possibly TRBD2 (6 bases). The CDR3 totals 13 residues. In germline, CDR1 is MGHRA, CDR2 YSYEKL. Trimming took off 0 bases at V and 9 bases at J, with 9 bases between the two ends. CDR3 residues: CASSQEGGGEQFF. CDR3 in DNA: TGCGCCAGCAGCCAAGAGGGGGGAGGTGAGCAGTTCTTC.

This clonotype was observed a handful of times. The chain links TRBV4-3 to TRBJ2-7; D call uncertain. The ends were cut back, 0 bases at V and 1 base at J, with 10 bases in the middle. This CDR3 region has 15 residues. CDR1 and CDR2 (germline): LGHNA, YSLEER. The CDR3 here is CASSQEFDGSYEQYF. The CDR3 bases are TGCGCCAGCAGCCAAGAATTCGACGGATCCTACGAGCAGTACTTC.

This clonotype was seen a handful of times. CDR3 sequence (DNA): TGTGCCAGCAGCTTAGTCCCGGACAGCTATGGCTACACCTTC. It specifies CASSLVPDSYGYTF. The chain joins TRBV11-2 to TRBJ1-2; D is possibly TRBD1 (6 bases). This CDR3 has 14 amino acids. Trimming removed 1 base at V and 4 bases at J, with 10 bases between. Germline CDR1 is SGHAT and CDR2 is FQNNGV.

In its sample, this clonotype was seen a few times. The chain has TRBV7-3 and TRBJ2-6, with D unclear. The CDR3 loop spans 14 amino acids. CDR1 is SGHTA, CDR2 FQGTGA, per germline. The V gene lost 3 bases and the J gene lost 1 base, with 4 bases spanning the gap. CDR3 in DNA: TGTGCCAGCAGCTTTGGATCTGGGGCCAACGTCCTGACTTTC. Its protein is CASSFGSGANVLTF.

This clonotype occurred many times. The chain recombines TRBV7-2 with TRBJ2-1; perhaps TRBD1 as D (6 bases). Trimming pared 2 bases from V and 10 bases from J, leaving 12 bases between. The V gene's germline CDR1 is SGHTA and CDR2 FQGNSA. CDR3 size: 13 residues. This CDR3 is CASSLFQGREQFF. CDR3 nucleotide sequence: TGTGCCAGCAGCTTATTTCAGGGGCGCGAGCAGTTCTTC.

This clonotype was observed a handful of times. The V gene is TRBV7-9, the J gene TRBJ2-6; 7 bases line up with TRBD1. This CDR3 is 17 amino acids long. The V gene's germline CDR1 is SEHNR and CDR2 FQNEAQ (reference sequence). J lost 0 bases, V lost 5 bases, and 7 bases had no gene match. The CDR3 bases are TGTGCCAGCAGCGTGCCGGGACAGAGCTCTGGGGCCAACGTCCTGACTTTC. Amino acids: CASSVPGQSSGANVLTF. The variable domain in full, with the rest retrieved from reference TRBV7-9 and TRBJ2-6, is DTGVSQNPRHKITKRGQNVTFRCDPISEHNRLYWYRQTLGQGPEFLTYFQNEAQLEKSRLLSDRFSAERPKGSFSTLEIQRTEQGDSAMYLCASSVPGQSSGANVLTFGAGSRLTVL.

This clonotype was counted ten times or more. The rearrangement links TRBV27 to TRBJ2-7; D may correspond to TRBD1 or TRBD2 (5 bases each). V was cut by 8 bases and J by 7 bases, with 15 bases left in between. The CDR3 totals 12 residues. Per germline, CDR1 MNHEY and CDR2 SMNVEV (reference sequence). This CDR3 is CASHTGPGEQYF. The CDR3 coding sequence is TGTGCCAGCCACACGGGGCCGGGGGAGCAGTACTTC.

This clonotype occurred a few times. This chain connects TRBV12-3 or TRBV12-4 to TRBJ1-5; D might be TRBD1 (5 bases). The CDR3 spans 14 residues. V was cut by 6 bases and J by 8 bases, with 17 bases left in between. CDR3 in amino acids: CASSQTGSGKPQHF. CDR3 nucleotide sequence: TGTGCCAGCAGCCAAACAGGTTCAGGGAAGCCCCAGCATTTT.